One and the same sample provided the 6 T cell receptor beta chains below, sequenced in a study of tumor-infiltrating lymphocytes in primary liver carcinoma. cDNA specific to TCR beta was made from around 470 ng of total RNA, with a constant-region primer employed for priming. It was through three nested multiplex PCR rounds of slightly modified ARM-PCR that TCR beta libraries arose. The opening two PCR rounds, around 10 cycles each, paired TRBV1-TRBV30 forward primers with a C-beta reverse primer. Each CDR3 protein is one row after TCRdb ran MiXCR on the multiplex PCR reads. The data show 65,000 to 80,000 distinct CDR3 sequences, with nearly 70% seen just once and about a quarter held by the top ten. It was from roughly 20-30 mg of unsorted bulk tissue that RNA and DNA were co-extracted. Sequencing was carried out using liver tumor tissue from sampling region 4. Subset of the sample: tumor region T4, right-lateral pole. The receptors come from a man aged 40-50 years with primary liver carcinoma and hepatitis B virus infection.

Note on this clonotype: A much bigger clone sits one base away, suggesting this may be a read error. This chain connects TRBV2 to TRBJ2-1; maybe TRBD2 (5 bases). This CDR3 is built from 14 residues. V lost 7 bases and J lost 6, with 16 bases in between. Germline V gene data show CDR1 as SNHLY and CDR2 as FYNNEI. This CDR3 reads CASTDSETFNEQFF. CDR3 bases: TGTGCCAGCACTGATAGCGAGACTTTCAATGAGCAGTTCTTC.

For this clonotype: An end of the junction differs from the germline gene, which may be a read error. The chain uses TRBV29-1 and TRBJ2-7, with 10 nucleotides matching TRBD1. CDR3 size: 15 residues. Germline V lookup: CDR1 SQVTM, CDR2 ANQGSEA. DNA for the CDR3: TGCATCGTTGAGCGCCGGGACAGGGGTTACAACGAGCAGTACTTC. This translates into CIVERRDRGYNEQYF.

A remark on this clonotype: Possible read error: a much larger clone is one base away. The chain uses TRBV10-3 and TRBJ2-7; TRBD2 aligns across 8 bases. Per the germline V gene, CDR1 is ENHRY and CDR2 is SYGVKD. The length of the CDR3 is 15 residues. With 0 bases clipped from V and 6 bases from J, the junction kept 7 bases outside the gene matches. Written as DNA, the CDR3 is TGTGCCATCAGTGAGTCCGACGGGAGGGTGGGCGAGCAGTACTTC. Translation: CAISESDGRVGEQYF.

At least ten counts were recorded for this clonotype. The V call is TRBV4-1, the J call TRBJ2-2; TRBD2 matches 13 bases. The V gene's germline CDR1 is MGHRA and CDR2 YSYEKL. The CDR3 extends over 17 amino acids. V lost 1 base, J lost 1 base, and 0 bases stayed unmatched. CDR3 in amino acids: CASSQGLAGGNTGELFF. DNA for the CDR3: TGCGCCAGCAGCCAAGGACTAGCGGGAGGGAACACCGGGGAGCTGTTTTTT.

In the case of this clonotype: A single base separates this from a much larger clone, so it may be a read error. The V gene is TRBV6-4, the J gene TRBJ1-2; TRBD1 might be the D (6 bases). The V gene's germline CDR1 is MRHNA and CDR2 SNTAGT. The CDR3 is 15 amino acids. Trimming pared 10 bases from V and 1 base from J, leaving 19 bases between. CDR3 nucleotide sequence: TGTGCCACTCGACCGGGGGCGAGTGGTAACTATGGCTACACCTTC. It encodes CATRPGASGNYGYTF.

This clonotype occurred once. V and J are TRBV6-5 and TRBJ2-7; TRBD1 is a possible D gene (6 bases). The CDR3 loop spans 13 amino acids. Germline values: CDR1 MNHEY, CDR2 SVGAGI. The DNA for the CDR3 is TGTGTCTGCAGTTACACAGGGAATAACGAGCAGTACTTC. This sequence encodes CVCSYTGNNEQYF.